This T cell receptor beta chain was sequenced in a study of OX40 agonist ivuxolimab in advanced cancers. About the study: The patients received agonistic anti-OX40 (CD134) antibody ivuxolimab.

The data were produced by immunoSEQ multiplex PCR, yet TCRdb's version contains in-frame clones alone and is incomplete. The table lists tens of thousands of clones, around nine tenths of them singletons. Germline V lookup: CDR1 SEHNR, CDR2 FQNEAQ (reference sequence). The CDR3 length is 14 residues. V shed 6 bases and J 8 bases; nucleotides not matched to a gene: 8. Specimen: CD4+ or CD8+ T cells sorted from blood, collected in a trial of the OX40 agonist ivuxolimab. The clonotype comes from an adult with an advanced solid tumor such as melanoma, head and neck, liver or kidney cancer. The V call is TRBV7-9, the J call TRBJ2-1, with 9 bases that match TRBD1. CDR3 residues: CASSPGTGSHEQFF. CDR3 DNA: TGTGCCAGCAGTCCCGGGACAGGGTCGCATGAGCAGTTCTTC.